Below are 5 T cell receptor beta chains sequenced from a single sample in a study of shared clonotypes between healthy human individuals. Method: immunoSEQ multiplex PCR; TCRdb's copy keeps in-frame clones and lacks some. The table lists under 650,000 clones, 90% to 97% of them singletons. The sequencing sample was made of naive CD4+ T cells sorted from blood. Subset in this sample: CD45RA+ positively selected. The receptor set was obtained from a woman in her twenties or thirties in good health.

The V and J genes are TRBV7-2 and TRBJ2-7, with TRBD2 matching 11 bases. CDR1 is SGHTA, CDR2 FQGNSA, per germline. This CDR3 region has 18 residues. With V trimmed by 1 base and J by 1 base, 9 bases remained unmatched. The CDR3 DNA reads TGTGCCAGCAGCTTAGGATTAGCGGGAGGGCTAACTTCCTACGAGCAGTACTTC. Translation: CASSLGLAGGLTSYEQYF.

The chain is built from TRBV5-4 and TRBJ2-1, with TRBD2 identical over 8 bases. Germline CDR1 SGHNT, CDR2 YYREEE (reference sequence). The CDR3 covers 15 residues. V shed 4 bases and J 5 bases; nucleotides not matched to a gene: 8. CDR3 in amino acids: CASSAGTRVDNEQFF. DNA of the CDR3: TGTGCCAGCAGCGCCGGGACTAGGGTAGACAATGAGCAGTTCTTC.

V and J are TRBV28 and TRBJ1-3; D is undetermined. The CDR3 consists of 15 residues. CDR1 MDHEN and CDR2 SYDVKM come from the germline V gene. Trimming took off 5 bases at V and 0 bases at J, with 11 bases between the two ends. The CDR3 region is CASSLLLRSGNTIYF. In DNA form, the CDR3 reads TGTGCCAGCAGTCTCCTACTGCGCTCTGGAAACACCATATATTTT.

Comments on this clone: The junction departs from germline at one end; a sequencing error may be responsible. V usage is TRBV10-3 and J usage is TRBJ1-1; tentatively, D is TRBD1 (5 bases). This CDR3 contains 15 residues. In germline, CDR1 is ENHRY, CDR2 SYGVKD. The CDR3 protein is CAISEIREGNAEAFF. CDR3 nucleotides: TGTGCCATCAGTGAGATTCGGGAGGGGAACGCTGAAGCTTTCTTT.

The CDR3 sequence is CASSQTLAGVYNEQFF. CDR3 nucleotide sequence: TGCGCCAGCAGCCAAACCCTAGCGGGCGTTTACAATGAGCAGTTCTTC. V usage is TRBV4-1 and J usage is TRBJ2-1; 8 positions match TRBD2. Germline CDR1 MGHRA, CDR2 YSYEKL. J lost 4 bases, V lost 2 bases, and 7 bases had no gene match. The CDR3 totals 16 residues.